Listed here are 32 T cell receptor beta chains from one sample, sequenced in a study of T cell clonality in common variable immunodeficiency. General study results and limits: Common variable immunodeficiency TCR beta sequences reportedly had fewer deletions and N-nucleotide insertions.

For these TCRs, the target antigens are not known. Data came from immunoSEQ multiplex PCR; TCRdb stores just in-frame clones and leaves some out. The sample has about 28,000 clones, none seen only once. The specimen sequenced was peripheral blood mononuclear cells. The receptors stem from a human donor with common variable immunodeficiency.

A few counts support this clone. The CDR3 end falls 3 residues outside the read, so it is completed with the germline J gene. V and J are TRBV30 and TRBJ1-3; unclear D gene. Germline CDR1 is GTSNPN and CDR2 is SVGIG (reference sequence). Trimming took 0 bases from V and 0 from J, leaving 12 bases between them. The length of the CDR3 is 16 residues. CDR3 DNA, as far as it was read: TGTGCCTGGAGTGTATCCGTCACTTACTCTGGAAACACC. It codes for CAWSVSVTYSGNT. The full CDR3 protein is CAWSVSVTYSGNTIYF.

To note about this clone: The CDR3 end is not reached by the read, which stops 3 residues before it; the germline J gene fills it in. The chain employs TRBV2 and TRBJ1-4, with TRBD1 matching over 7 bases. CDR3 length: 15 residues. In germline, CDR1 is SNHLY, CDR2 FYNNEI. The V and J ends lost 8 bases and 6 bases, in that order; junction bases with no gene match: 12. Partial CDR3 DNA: TGTGCCAGCCTTCAACGACAGGGATCGGATGAAAAA. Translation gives CASLQRQGSDEK. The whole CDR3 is CASLQRQGSDEKLFF.

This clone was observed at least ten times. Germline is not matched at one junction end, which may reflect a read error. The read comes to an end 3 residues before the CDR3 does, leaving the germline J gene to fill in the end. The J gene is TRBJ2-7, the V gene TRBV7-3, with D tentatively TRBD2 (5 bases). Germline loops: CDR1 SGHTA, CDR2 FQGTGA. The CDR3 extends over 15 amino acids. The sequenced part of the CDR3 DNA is TGTGCCAGCAGTTTAACTAGTTCTCATTCCTACGAG. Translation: CASSLTSSHSYE. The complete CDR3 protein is CASSLTSSHSYEQYF.

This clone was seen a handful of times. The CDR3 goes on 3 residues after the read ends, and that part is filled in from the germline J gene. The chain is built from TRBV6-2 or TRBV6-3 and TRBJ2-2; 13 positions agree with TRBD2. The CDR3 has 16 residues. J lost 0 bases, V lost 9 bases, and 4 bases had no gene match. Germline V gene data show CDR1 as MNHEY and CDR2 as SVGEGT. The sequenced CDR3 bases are TGTGCCAGTGTTACTAGCGGGGGGGCGAACACCGGGGAG. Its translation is CASVTSGGANTGE. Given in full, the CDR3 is CASVTSGGANTGELFF.

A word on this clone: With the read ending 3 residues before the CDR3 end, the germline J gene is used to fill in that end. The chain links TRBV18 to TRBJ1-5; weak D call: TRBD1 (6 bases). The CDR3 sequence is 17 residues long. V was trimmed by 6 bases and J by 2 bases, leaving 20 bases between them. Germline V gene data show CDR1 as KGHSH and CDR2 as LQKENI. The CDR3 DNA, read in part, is TGTGCCAGCTCGGGGGGGCGGACGAGCGTGGGCAATCAGCCC. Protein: CASSGGRTSVGNQP. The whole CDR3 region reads CASSGGRTSVGNQPQHF.

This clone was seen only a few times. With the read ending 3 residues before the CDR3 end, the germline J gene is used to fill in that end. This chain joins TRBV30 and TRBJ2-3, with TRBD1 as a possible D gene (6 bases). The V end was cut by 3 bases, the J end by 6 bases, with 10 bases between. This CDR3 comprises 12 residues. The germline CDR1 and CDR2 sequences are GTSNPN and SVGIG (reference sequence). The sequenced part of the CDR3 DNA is TGTGCCTGGAGCCGCCAGGGGGATACG. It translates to CAWSRQGDT. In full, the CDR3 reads CAWSRQGDTQYF.

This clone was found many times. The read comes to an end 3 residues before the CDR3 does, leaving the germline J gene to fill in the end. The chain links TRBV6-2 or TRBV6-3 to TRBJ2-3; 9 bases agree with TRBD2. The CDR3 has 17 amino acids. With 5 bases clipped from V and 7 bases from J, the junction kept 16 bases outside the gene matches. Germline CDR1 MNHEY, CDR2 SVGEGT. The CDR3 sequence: CASSRLAGPSQRYTQYF. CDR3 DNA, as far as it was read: TGTGCCAGCAGTCGCCTAGCGGGGCCATCACAACGTTATACG.

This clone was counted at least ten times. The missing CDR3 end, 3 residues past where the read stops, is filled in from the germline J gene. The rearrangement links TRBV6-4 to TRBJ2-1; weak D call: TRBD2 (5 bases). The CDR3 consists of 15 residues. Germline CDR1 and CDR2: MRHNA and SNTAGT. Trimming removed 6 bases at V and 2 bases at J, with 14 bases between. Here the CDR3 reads CASSASGDPYNEQFF. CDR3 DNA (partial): TGTGCCAGCAGCGCGAGCGGAGATCCCTACAATGAG.

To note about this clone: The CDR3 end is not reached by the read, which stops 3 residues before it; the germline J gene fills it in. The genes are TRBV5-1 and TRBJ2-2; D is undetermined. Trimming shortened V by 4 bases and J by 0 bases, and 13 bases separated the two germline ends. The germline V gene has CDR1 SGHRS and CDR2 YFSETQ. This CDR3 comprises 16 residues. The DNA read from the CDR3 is TGCGCCAGCAGCCGGGTACCAGCCTCGAACACCGGGGAG. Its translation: CASSRVPASNTGE. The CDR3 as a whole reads CASSRVPASNTGELFF.

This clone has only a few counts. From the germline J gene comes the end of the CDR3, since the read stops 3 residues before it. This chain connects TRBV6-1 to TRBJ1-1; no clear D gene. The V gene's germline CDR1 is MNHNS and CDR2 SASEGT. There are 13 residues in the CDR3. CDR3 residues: CASSEGWAFGAFF. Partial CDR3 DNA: TGTGCCAGCAGTGAAGGTTGGGCGTTTGGA.

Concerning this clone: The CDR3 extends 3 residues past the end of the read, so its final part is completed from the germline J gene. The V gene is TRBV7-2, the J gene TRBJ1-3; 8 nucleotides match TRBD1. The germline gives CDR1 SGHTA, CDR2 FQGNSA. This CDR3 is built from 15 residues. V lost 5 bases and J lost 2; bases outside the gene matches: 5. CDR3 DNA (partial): TGTGCCAGCAGCCAGGGACAGGCGGCTGGAAACACC. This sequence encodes CASSQGQAAGNT. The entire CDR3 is CASSQGQAAGNTIYF.

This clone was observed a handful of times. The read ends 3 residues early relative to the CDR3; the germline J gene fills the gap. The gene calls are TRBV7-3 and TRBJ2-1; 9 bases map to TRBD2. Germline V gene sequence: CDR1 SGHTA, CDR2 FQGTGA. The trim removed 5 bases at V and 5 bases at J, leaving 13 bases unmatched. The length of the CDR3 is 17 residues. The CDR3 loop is CASSLPPGAGGHNEQFF. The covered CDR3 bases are TGTGCCAGCAGCCTACCACCGGGAGCGGGGGGCCACAATGAG.

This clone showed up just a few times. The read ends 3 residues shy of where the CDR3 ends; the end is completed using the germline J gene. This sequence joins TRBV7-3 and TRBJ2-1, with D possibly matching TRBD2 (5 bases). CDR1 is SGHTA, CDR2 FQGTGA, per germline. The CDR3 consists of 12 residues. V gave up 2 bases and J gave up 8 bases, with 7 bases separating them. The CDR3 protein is CASSLGRDEQFF. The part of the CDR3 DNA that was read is TGTGCCAGCAGCTTAGGGCGGGATGAG.

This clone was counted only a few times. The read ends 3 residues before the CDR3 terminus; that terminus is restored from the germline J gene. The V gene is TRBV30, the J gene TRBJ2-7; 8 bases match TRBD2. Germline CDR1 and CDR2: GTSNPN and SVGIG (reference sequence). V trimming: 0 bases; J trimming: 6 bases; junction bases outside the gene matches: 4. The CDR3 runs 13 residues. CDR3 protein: CAWSVGGAGEQYF. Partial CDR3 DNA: TGTGCCTGGAGTGTCGGGGGGGCTGGCGAG.

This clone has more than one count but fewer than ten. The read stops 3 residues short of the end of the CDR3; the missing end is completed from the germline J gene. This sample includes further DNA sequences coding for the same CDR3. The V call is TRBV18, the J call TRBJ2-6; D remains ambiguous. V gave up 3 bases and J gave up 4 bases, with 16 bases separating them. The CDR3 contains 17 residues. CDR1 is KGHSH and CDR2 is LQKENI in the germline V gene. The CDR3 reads CASSPPGHTPGANVLTF. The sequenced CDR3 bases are TGTGCCAGCTCACCTCCAGGTCACACGCCGGGGGCCAACGTC.

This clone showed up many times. Incomplete CDR3 DNA: TGTGCCAGCAGTTACGGTAGTCGAGGGAATGAG. This gives the protein CASSYGSRGNE. The whole CDR3 protein is CASSYGSRGNEQFF. The chain joins TRBV6-2 or TRBV6-3 to TRBJ2-1; the D gene is possibly TRBD2 (5 bases). The read gets to within 3 residues of the CDR3 end, and the germline J gene fills in the rest. CDR1 and CDR2 from the germline V gene are MNHEY and SVGEGT. The CDR3 totals 14 residues. With 2 bases removed from V and 7 bases from J, the gap between germline ends came to 12 bases.

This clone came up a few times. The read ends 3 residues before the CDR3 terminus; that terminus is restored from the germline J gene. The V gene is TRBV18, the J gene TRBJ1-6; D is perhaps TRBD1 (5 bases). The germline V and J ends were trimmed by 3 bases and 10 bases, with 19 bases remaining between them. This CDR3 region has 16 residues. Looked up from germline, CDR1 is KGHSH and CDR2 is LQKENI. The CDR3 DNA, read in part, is TGTGCCAGCTCACCCCTGGACAAAATCTCAAGATCACCC. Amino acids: CASSPLDKISRSP. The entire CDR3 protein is CASSPLDKISRSPLHF.

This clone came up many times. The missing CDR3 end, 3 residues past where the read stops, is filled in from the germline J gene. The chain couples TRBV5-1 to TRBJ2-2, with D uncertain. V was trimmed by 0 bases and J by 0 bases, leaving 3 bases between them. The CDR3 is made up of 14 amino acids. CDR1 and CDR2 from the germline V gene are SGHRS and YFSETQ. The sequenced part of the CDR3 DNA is TGCGCCAGCAGCTTGGAGCCGAACACCGGGGAG. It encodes CASSLEPNTGE. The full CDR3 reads CASSLEPNTGELFF.

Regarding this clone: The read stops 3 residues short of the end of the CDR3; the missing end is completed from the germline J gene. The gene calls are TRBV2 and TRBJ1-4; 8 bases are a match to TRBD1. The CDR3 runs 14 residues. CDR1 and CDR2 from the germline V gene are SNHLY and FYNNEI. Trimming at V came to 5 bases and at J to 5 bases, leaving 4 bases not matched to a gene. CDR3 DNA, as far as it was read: TGTGCCAGCAGTCCCCCAGGGGGCAATGAAAAA. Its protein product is CASSPPGGNEK. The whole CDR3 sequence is CASSPPGGNEKLFF.

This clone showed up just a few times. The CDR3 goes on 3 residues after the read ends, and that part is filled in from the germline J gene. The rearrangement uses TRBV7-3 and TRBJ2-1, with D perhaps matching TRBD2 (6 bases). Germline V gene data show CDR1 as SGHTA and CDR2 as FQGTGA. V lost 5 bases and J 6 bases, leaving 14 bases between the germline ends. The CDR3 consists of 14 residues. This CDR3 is CASSLGLSGNEQFF. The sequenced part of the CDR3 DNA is TGTGCCAGCAGCCTGGGACTTAGCGGCAATGAG.

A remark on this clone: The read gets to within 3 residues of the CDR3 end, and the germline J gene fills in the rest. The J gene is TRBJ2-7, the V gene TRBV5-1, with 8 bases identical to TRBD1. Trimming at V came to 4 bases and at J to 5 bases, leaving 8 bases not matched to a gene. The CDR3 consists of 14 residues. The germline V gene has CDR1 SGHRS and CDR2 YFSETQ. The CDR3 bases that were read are TGCGCCAGCAGCAGGGACAGGCCCACTCACGAG. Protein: CASSRDRPTHE. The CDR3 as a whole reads CASSRDRPTHEQYF. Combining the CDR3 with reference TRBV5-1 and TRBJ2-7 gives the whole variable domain KAGVTQTPRYLIKTRGQQVTLSCSPISGHRSVSWYQQTPGQGLQFLFEYFSETQRNKGNFPGRFSGRQFSNSRSEMNVSTLELGDSALYLCASSRDRPTHEQYFGPGTRLTVT.

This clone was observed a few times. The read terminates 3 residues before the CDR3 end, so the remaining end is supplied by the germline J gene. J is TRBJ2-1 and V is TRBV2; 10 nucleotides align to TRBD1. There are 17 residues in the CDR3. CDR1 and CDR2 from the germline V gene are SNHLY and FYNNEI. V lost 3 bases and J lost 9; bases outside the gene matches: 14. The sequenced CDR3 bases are TGTGCCAGCAGTGACGGGTTCGGGACAGGGGCCCGGGGTGAG. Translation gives CASSDGFGTGARGE. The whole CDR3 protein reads CASSDGFGTGARGEQFF.

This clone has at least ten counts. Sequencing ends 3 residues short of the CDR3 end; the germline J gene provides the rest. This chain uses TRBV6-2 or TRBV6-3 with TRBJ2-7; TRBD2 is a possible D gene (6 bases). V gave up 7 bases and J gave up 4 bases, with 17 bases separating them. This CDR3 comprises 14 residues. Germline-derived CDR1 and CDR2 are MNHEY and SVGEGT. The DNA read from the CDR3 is TGTGCCAGCACCCCCCGCGGGGTCGAGTACGAG. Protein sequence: CASTPRGVEYE. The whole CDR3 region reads CASTPRGVEYEQYF.

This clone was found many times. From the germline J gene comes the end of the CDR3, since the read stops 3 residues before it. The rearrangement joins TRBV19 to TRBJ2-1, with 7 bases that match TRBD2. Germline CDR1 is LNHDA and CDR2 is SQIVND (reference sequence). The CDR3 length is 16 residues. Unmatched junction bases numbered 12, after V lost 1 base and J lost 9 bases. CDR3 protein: CASSIGGGLVQGEQFF. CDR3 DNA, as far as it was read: TGTGCCAGTAGTATAGGGGGCGGACTAGTTCAGGGTGAG.

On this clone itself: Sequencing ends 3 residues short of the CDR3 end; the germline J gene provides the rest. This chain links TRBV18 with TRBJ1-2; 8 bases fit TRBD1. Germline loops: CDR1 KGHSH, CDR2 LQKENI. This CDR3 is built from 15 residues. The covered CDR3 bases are TGTGCCAGCTCACTCCCCGACAGGGGTTATGGCGGC. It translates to CASSLPDRGYGG. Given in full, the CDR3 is CASSLPDRGYGGYTF.

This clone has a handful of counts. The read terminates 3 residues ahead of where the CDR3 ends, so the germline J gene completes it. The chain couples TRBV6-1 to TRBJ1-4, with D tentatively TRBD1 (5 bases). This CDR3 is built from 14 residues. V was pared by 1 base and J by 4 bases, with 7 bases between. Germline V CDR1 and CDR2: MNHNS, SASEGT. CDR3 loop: CASSEGQHNEKLFF. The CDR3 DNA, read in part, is TGTGCCAGCAGTGAAGGACAGCATAATGAAAAA.

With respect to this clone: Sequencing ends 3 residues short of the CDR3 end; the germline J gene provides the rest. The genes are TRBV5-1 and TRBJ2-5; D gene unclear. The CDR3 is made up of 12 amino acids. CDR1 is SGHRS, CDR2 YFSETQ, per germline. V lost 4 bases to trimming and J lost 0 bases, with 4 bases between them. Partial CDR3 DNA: TGCGCCAGCAGCCTAGACCAAGAGACC. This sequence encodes CASSLDQET. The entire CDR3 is CASSLDQETQYF. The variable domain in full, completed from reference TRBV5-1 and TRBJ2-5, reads KAGVTQTPRYLIKTRGQQVTLSCSPISGHRSVSWYQQTPGQGLQFLFEYFSETQRNKGNFPGRFSGRQFSNSRSEMNVSTLELGDSALYLCASSLDQETQYFGPGTRLLVL.

Here the CDR3 reads CASSPRQYNEQFF. CDR3 DNA, as far as it was read: TGTGCCAGCAGCCCGAGACAGTACAATGAG. This rearrangement joins TRBV11-3 to TRBJ2-1, with D tentatively TRBD1 (5 bases). The read terminates 3 residues before the CDR3 end, so the remaining end is supplied by the germline J gene. V lost 5 bases, J lost 4 bases, and 9 bases lay in between. Germline lookup yields CDR1 SGHNT and CDR2 YENEEA. The length of the CDR3 is 13 residues.

CDR3 region: CASSLARLAGISYEQYF. Partial CDR3 DNA: TGTGCCAGCAGCTTAGCTAGACTAGCGGGGATCTCCTACGAG. The rearrangement links TRBV7-2 to TRBJ2-7; 11 bases are a match to TRBD2. The missing CDR3 end, 3 residues past where the read stops, is filled in from the germline J gene. CDR3 size: 17 residues. From germline, CDR1 is SGHTA and CDR2 FQGNSA. With 0 bases clipped from V and 0 bases from J, the junction kept 4 bases outside the gene matches.

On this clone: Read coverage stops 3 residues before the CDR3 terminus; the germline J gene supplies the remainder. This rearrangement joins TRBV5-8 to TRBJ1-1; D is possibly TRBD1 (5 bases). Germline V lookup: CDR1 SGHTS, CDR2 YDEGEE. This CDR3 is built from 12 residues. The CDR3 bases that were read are TGTGCCAGCAGCTTGCGGGGGGTTGAC. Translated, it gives CASSLRGVD. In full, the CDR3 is CASSLRGVDAFF.

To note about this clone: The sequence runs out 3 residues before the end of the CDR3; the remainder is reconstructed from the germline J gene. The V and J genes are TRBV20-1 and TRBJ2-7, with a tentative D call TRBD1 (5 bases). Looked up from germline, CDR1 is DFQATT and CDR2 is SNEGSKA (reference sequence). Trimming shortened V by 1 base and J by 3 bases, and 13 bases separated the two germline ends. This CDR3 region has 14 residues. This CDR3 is CSARVLGQLYEQYF. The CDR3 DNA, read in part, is TGCAGTGCTAGAGTGTTAGGACAACTCTACGAG.

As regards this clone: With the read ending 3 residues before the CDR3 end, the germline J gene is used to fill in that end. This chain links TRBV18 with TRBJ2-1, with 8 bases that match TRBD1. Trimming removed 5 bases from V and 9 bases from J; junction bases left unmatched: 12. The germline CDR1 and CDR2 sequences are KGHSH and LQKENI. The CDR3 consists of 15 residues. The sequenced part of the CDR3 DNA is TGTGCCAGCTCATCCGGGACAGGCCCCGGGGGTGAG. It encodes CASSSGTGPGGE. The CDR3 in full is CASSSGTGPGGEQFF. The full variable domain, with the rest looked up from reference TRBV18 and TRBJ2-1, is NAGVMQNPRHLVRRRGQEARLRCSPMKGHSHVYWYRQLPEEGLKFMVYLQKENIIDESGMPKERFSAEFPKEGPSILRIQQVVRGDSAAYFCASSSGTGPGGEQFFGPGTRLTVL.